These 14 T cell receptor beta chains came from one sample sequenced in a study of T cell repertoires in cytomegalovirus infection. From the reads, TCRdb called clonotypes with MiXCR, one entry per CDR3 protein. The top ten hold around 8% of the sample, which has approximately 630,000 distinct CDR3 sequences, more than 20% seen once. Sample: CD8+ T cells from PBMCs. The receptors shown here come from a human donor in good health (CMV status not recorded). Some clones in this sample may be carry-over from other donors' samples.

The chain has TRBV5-4 and TRBJ2-5; D assignment may be TRBD1 or TRBD2 (5 bases each). CDR3 length equals 16 residues. The V gene's germline CDR1 is SGHNT and CDR2 YYREEE (reference sequence). Trimming shortened V by 4 bases and J by 5 bases, and 21 bases separated the two germline ends. The CDR3 DNA follows: TGTGCCAGCAGCGCAGTTGGGGCCCCGACGGGGGAGACCCAGTACTTC. Its protein is CASSAVGAPTGETQYF.

The CDR3 DNA follows: TGTGCCAGCAGCCCCTTGCGACGCACAGATACGCAGTATTTT. It is translated as CASSPLRRTDTQYF. This rearrangement joins TRBV14 to TRBJ2-3; no reliable D call. V was cut by 4 bases and J by 1 base, with 9 bases left in between. This CDR3 is built from 14 residues. The germline V gene has CDR1 SGHDN and CDR2 FVKESK.

The genes are TRBV20-1 and TRBJ2-2; either TRBD1 or TRBD2 may supply D (5 bases each). There are 17 residues in the CDR3. Trimming stripped 1 base from V and 0 bases from J, with 15 bases between. The germline V gene encodes CDR1 DFQATT and CDR2 SNEGSKA (reference sequence). The CDR3 coding sequence is TGCAGTGCTAGAGGCGTGGGGGACCGATCGAACACCGGGGAGCTGTTTTTT. Protein: CSARGVGDRSNTGELFF.

A word on this clonotype: One end of the junction fails to match germline, which may point to a read error. This chain connects TRBV28 to TRBJ1-5; 8 nucleotides align to TRBD1. This CDR3 is built from 14 residues. Per germline, CDR1 MDHEN and CDR2 SYDVKM. The CDR3 nucleotides are TGTGCCAGCCGATTAACAGGGGGGACTCAGCTCCAGCATTTT. Encoded protein: CASRLTGGTQLQHF.

This chain connects TRBV28 to TRBJ1-1; no clear D. CDR3 length: 15 residues. V shed 1 base and J shed 1 base, with 10 bases lying between them. The germline V gene encodes CDR1 MDHEN and CDR2 SYDVKM. The CDR3 DNA follows: TGTGCCAGCAGTTTATTTGGTTCAGGGAACACTGAAGCTTTCTTT. Translated: CASSLFGSGNTEAFF.

Worth noting for this clonotype: A junction boundary mismatches the germline segment, possibly from a read error. The chain combines TRBV7-7 with TRBJ2-3, with D possibly TRBD2 on 6 matching bases. Germline V gene sequence: CDR1 SSHAT, CDR2 FNYEAQ (reference sequence). CDR3 size: 14 residues. The CDR3 reads CTSSDGGRTDTQCF. DNA of the CDR3: TGTACTAGCAGCGACGGGGGTCGCACAGATACGCAGTGTTTT.

The chain links TRBV5-4 to TRBJ2-5, with 7 bases fitting TRBD2. The germline V gene has CDR1 SGHNT and CDR2 YYREEE (reference sequence). The CDR3 extends over 15 amino acids. The trim removed 4 bases at V and 2 bases at J, leaving 8 bases unmatched. CDR3 protein: CASSGGTTIQETQYF. CDR3 DNA: TGTGCCAGCAGCGGGGGGACTACGATTCAAGAGACCCAGTACTTC.

The chain uses TRBV20-1 and TRBJ2-3; the D is unclear. The CDR3 covers 11 residues. CDR1 is DFQATT and CDR2 is SNEGSKA in the germline V gene (reference sequence). The V gene lost 2 bases and the J gene lost 4 bases, with 4 bases spanning the gap. The CDR3 reads CSARKADTQYF. The CDR3 DNA sequence: TGCAGTGCTAGAAAGGCAGATACGCAGTATTTT.

This clonotype was observed at least ten times. The genes are TRBV4-1 and TRBJ2-1, with D unclear. The CDR3 extends over 17 amino acids. CDR1 MGHRA and CDR2 YSYEKL come from the germline V gene. Trimming cost V 2 bases and J 1 base, with 15 bases left between them. The CDR3 region is CASSQRAPAPSYNEQFF. The CDR3 DNA reads as TGCGCCAGCAGCCAAAGGGCCCCTGCACCGTCCTACAATGAGCAGTTCTTC.

This clonotype has at least ten counts. This chain links TRBV7-8 with TRBJ1-5; weak D call: TRBD1 (5 bases). Trimming took 7 bases from V and 3 from J, leaving 22 bases between them. CDR1 is SGHVS and CDR2 is FQNEAQ in the germline V gene. The CDR3 sequence is 17 residues long. The CDR3 sequence: CASTRWAGGENNQPQHF. The DNA for the CDR3 is TGTGCCAGCACCCGATGGGCGGGGGGAGAGAACAATCAGCCCCAGCATTTT.

The chain joins TRBV7-3 to TRBJ2-2; either TRBD1 or TRBD2 may supply D (5 bases each). The CDR3 has 15 residues. Germline V gene lookup returns CDR1 SGHTA and CDR2 FQGTGA. Trimming removed 5 bases at V and 6 bases at J, with 16 bases between. The CDR3 DNA follows: TGTGCCAGCAGCCCTTTACCCCGGGGCGCCGGGGAGCTGTTTTTT. It codes for CASSPLPRGAGELFF. Full variable domain (outside the CDR3, taken from reference TRBV7-3 and TRBJ2-2): GAGVSQTPSNKVTEKGKYVELRCDPISGHTALYWYRQSLGQGPEFLIYFQGTGAADDSGLPNDRFFAVRPEGSVSTLKIQRTERGDSAVYLCASSPLPRGAGELFFGEGSRLTVL.

Concerning this clonotype: A read error may explain this, as a much larger clone is one base away. The chain is built from TRBV7-6 and TRBJ2-6; D is unresolved. This CDR3 spans 16 amino acids. CDR1 SGHVS and CDR2 FNYEAQ come from the germline V gene. The V and J ends lost 5 bases and 0 bases respectively, with 11 bases between them. The CDR3 sequence: CASSPQDGSGANVLTF. CDR3 sequence (DNA): TGTGCCAGCAGCCCCCAGGATGGCTCTGGGGCCAACGTCCTGACTTTC.

This sequence joins TRBV7-9 and TRBJ1-2, with D uncertain. The CDR3 is made up of 13 amino acids. Trimming stripped 5 bases from V and 10 bases from J, with 17 bases between. Germline CDR1 and CDR2: SEHNR and FQNEAQ (reference sequence). In nucleotides, the CDR3 is TGTGCCAGCAGCCCAACGGACCGAATCGCCTACACCTTC. Its translation: CASSPTDRIAYTF.

This clonotype was observed many times. This chain links TRBV7-8 with TRBJ2-1; D uncertain. With 5 bases removed from V and 6 bases from J, the gap between germline ends came to 8 bases. The germline CDR1 and CDR2 sequences are SGHVS and FQNEAQ. This CDR3 region has 12 residues. Here the CDR3 reads CASSPNTNEQFF. The DNA for the CDR3 is TGTGCCAGCAGCCCGAATACCAATGAGCAGTTCTTC.